This T cell receptor (beta chain) was recorded in a study of blood T cell repertoires in COVID-19. Study-wide context: T cells, B-cell-depleted T cells, or PBMCs supplied cDNA or gDNA.

The Seattle site enrolled patients during active infection and followed them longitudinally. CDR1 is MNHNS and CDR2 is SASEGT in the germline V gene. This CDR3 region has 16 residues. V lost 2 bases and J lost 1; bases outside the gene matches: 7. Study processing details: Researchers report that nucleated cell counts were estimated from reference gene primer amplification. Profiled with immunoSEQ multiplex PCR; TCRdb holds only in-frame clones, not every one. The V and J calls and clone size come from that table; D and trimming were worked out from the DNA. Of 85,000 to 100,000 clones detected, 75% to 85% appear once; the ten largest clones hold around 5.2%.

Sequencing used peripheral blood. The chain is built from TRBV6-1 and TRBJ2-5; 7 bases map to TRBD1. The source of this sequence is a man at least 80 years old with COVID-19, enrolled during active disease. CDR3 DNA sequence: TGTGCCAGCAGTGAATTTACGCGACAGGGCCAAGAGACCCAGTACTTC. Encoded protein: CASSEFTRQGQETQYF.